One and the same sample provided the 5 T cell receptor beta chains below, sequenced in a study of beta chain features in type 1 diabetes. Regarding the study as a whole: The study found moderately but significantly shorter TCRB CDR3s in all four CD4+ subsets of Type 1 diabetes patients.

The isolated RNA, all of it, was reverse transcribed, so expressed TCRB transcripts were what got sequenced. TCRdb's copy holds only in-frame clones and misses some; the assay was immunoSEQ multiplex PCR. The table has about 52,000 clones, 35% to 50% seen once. Their cognate antigens are unknown. The sequenced sample was Tregs from blood. Receptor source: a man aged 30 to 39 with type 1 diabetes.

Comment on this clone: This CDR3 is also generated by other DNA sequences in the sample. The rearrangement links TRBV18 to TRBJ2-7; D might be TRBD1 (5 bases). Trimming left V 0 bases short and J 2 bases short, with 8 bases between. The CDR3 extends over 14 amino acids. CDR1 KGHSH and CDR2 LQKENI come from the germline V gene. CDR3 sequence reads: CASSPPAGPYEQYF. The CDR3 DNA reads as TGTGCCAGCTCACCACCGGCAGGGCCCTACGAGCAGTACTTC. Complete variable domain (other parts from reference TRBV18 and TRBJ2-7): NAGVMQNPRHLVRRRGQEARLRCSPMKGHSHVYWYRQLPEEGLKFMVYLQKENIIDESGMPKERFSAEFPKEGPSILRIQQVVRGDSAAYFCASSPPAGPYEQYFGPGTRLTVT.

This chain links TRBV2 with TRBJ2-5; 7 bases line up with TRBD1. Judging by the DNA end, TRBJ2-7 fits better; the J call may be wrong. CDR3 length: 13 residues. Germline V gives CDR1 SNHLY, CDR2 FYNNEI. CDR3 protein: CASSVRQGYEQYF. The CDR3 bases are TGTGCCAGCAGTGTCCGACAGGGTTACGAGCAGTACTTC.

V and J are TRBV5-6 and TRBJ2-1; 12 nucleotides line up with TRBD2. The germline V gene encodes CDR1 SGHDT and CDR2 YYEEEE. The junction had 5 bases not matched to a gene; V was cut back by 6 bases and J by 4 bases. The CDR3 sequence is 15 residues long. The CDR3 DNA reads as TGTGCCAGCATTGGACTAGCGGGGCAATACAATGAGCAGTTCTTC. Translating gives CASIGLAGQYNEQFF.

This clone occurred a few times. The V gene is TRBV7-9, the J gene TRBJ2-2; D gene ambiguous. From germline, CDR1 is SEHNR and CDR2 FQNEAQ (reference sequence). With 5 bases removed from V and 1 base from J, the gap between germline ends came to 5 bases. This CDR3 is built from 13 residues. The CDR3 protein is CASSIQNTGELFF. The CDR3 DNA reads TGTGCCAGCAGCATACAGAACACCGGGGAGCTGTTTTTT.

This clone was observed once. The chain has TRBV9 and TRBJ2-3, with TRBD1 matching 8 bases. This CDR3 spans 15 amino acids. Germline trimming cut 0 bases from V and 4 bases from J; bases unmatched to any gene: 4. Germline CDR1 is SGDLS and CDR2 is YYNGEE. The CDR3 sequence is CASSVGQGLADTQYF. The CDR3 DNA follows: TGTGCCAGCAGCGTAGGACAGGGGTTGGCAGATACGCAGTATTTT.